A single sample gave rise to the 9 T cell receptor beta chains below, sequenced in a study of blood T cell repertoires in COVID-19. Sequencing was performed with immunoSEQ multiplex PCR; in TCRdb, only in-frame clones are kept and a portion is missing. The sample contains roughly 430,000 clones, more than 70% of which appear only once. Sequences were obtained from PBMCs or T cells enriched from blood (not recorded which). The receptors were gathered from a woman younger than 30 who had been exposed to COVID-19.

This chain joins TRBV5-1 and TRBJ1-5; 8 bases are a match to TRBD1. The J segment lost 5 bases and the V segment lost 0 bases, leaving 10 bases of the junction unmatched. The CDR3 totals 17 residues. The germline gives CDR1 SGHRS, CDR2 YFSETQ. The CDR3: CASSLGQGSQRDQPQHF. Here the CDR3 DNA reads TGCGCCAGCAGCTTGGGACAGGGGTCCCAAAGGGATCAGCCCCAGCATTTT.

CDR3 loop: CASSAPNEKLFF. DNA for the CDR3: TGTGCCAGTAGTGCGCCAAATGAAAAACTGTTTTTT. The chain joins TRBV19 to TRBJ1-4; no clear D gene. Per germline, CDR1 LNHDA and CDR2 SQIVND (reference sequence). The CDR3 consists of 12 residues. V shed 5 bases and J shed 5 bases, with 6 bases lying between them.

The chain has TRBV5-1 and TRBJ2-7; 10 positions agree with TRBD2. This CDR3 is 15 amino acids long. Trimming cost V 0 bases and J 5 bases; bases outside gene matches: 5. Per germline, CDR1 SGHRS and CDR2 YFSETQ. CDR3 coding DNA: TGCGCCAGCAGCTTGGACCAAAGCGGGGGGGACGAGCAGTACTTC. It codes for CASSLDQSGGDEQYF. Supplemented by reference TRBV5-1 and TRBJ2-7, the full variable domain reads KAGVTQTPRYLIKTRGQQVTLSCSPISGHRSVSWYQQTPGQGLQFLFEYFSETQRNKGNFPGRFSGRQFSNSRSEMNVSTLELGDSALYLCASSLDQSGGDEQYFGPGTRLTVT.

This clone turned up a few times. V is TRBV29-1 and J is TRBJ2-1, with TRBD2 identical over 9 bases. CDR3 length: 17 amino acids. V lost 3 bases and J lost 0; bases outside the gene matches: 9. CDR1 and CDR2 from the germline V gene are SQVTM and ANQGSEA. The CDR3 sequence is CSVDTSGLISSYNEQFF. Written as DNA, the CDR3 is TGCAGCGTTGACACTAGCGGGCTTATTAGCTCCTACAATGAGCAGTTCTTC.

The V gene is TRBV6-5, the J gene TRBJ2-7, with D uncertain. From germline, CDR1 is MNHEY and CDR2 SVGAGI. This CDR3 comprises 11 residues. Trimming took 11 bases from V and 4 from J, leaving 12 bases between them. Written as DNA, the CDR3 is TGTGCCTGTAACCCGGGTTACGAGCAGTACTTC. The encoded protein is CACNPGYEQYF.

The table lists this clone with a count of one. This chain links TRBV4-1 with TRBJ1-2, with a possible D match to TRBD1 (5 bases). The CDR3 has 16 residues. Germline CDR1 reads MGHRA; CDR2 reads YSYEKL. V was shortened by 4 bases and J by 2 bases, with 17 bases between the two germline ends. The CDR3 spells CASSRPLEQENYGYTF. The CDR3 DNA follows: TGCGCCAGCAGCCGACCCCTCGAACAGGAAAACTATGGCTACACCTTC.

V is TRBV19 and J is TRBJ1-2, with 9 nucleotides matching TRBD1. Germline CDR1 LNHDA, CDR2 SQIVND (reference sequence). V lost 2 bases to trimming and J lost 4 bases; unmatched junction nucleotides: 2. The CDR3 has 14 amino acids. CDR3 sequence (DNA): TGTGCCAGTAGTATATCGACAGGGGGCTATGGCTACACCTTC. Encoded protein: CASSISTGGYGYTF.

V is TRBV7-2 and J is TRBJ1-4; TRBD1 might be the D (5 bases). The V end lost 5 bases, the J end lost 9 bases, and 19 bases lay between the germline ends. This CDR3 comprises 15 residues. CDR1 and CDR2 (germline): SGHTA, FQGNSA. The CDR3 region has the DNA TGTGCCAGCAGCCCGCCGACAGACCCAATGAAAAAACTGTTTTTT. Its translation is CASSPPTDPMKKLFF.

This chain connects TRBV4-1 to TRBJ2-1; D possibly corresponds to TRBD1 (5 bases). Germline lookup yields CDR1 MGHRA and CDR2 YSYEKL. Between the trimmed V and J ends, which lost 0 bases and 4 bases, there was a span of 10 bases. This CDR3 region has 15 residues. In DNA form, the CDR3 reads TGCGCCAGCAGCCAAGAGGTGACAGATTACAATGAGCAGTTCTTC. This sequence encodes CASSQEVTDYNEQFF.